The 18 T cell receptor beta chains presented below share a single source sample, sequenced in a study of blood T cell repertoires in COVID-19. Produced via immunoSEQ multiplex PCR; TCRdb's table is partial and in-frame only. The repertoire holds about 150,000 clones, with 60% to 85% as singletons. Sequencing was carried out using peripheral blood. These receptors were obtained from a man between 45 and 60 years old with acute or convalescent COVID-19.

The chain couples TRBV5-1 to TRBJ2-3; TRBD1 might be the D (8 bases). The V and J ends lost 1 base and 2 bases respectively, with 20 bases between them. The germline gives CDR1 SGHRS, CDR2 YFSETQ. The CDR3 is 18 amino acids. CDR3 sequence reads: CASSLQGGTGGVTDTQYF. CDR3 in DNA: TGCGCCAGCAGCTTGCAGGGAGGGACAGGTGGGGTCACAGATACGCAGTATTTT.

In regard to this clone: A read error may account for a junction end that differs from germline. The chain has TRBV18 and TRBJ2-6, with a possible D match to TRBD1 (6 bases). CDR1 is KGHSH and CDR2 is LQKENI in the germline V gene. This CDR3 comprises 16 residues. This CDR3 is CASSPQTGTGANVLTF. DNA of the CDR3: TGTGCCAGCTCCCCACAAACAGGGACCGGGGCCAACGTCCTGACTTTC.

The genes are TRBV6-5 and TRBJ2-4; 9 bases fit TRBD2. The CDR3 runs to 13 residues. Trimming removed 4 bases from V and 6 bases from J; junction bases left unmatched: 1. Looked up from germline, CDR1 is MNHEY and CDR2 is SVGAGI. This CDR3 reads CASSFSGGNIQYF. In DNA form, the CDR3 reads TGTGCCAGCAGTTTTAGCGGGGGAAACATTCAGTACTTC.

This chain connects TRBV6-6 to TRBJ2-7, with TRBD1 matching 8 bases. The V gene's germline CDR1 is MNHNY and CDR2 SVGAGI (reference sequence). Trimming removed 10 bases from V and 1 base from J; junction bases left unmatched: 6. The CDR3 runs to 13 residues. CDR3 sequence reads: CAIRTGPSYEQYF. The CDR3 region has the DNA TGTGCCATAAGGACAGGGCCTTCCTACGAGCAGTACTTC.

In its sample, this clone was seen once. The chain uses TRBV7-2 and TRBJ1-5; D is unresolved. Trimming removed 1 base at V and 0 bases at J, with 7 bases between. The CDR3 has 15 amino acids. CDR1 is SGHTA, CDR2 FQGNSA, per germline. The CDR3 reads CASSLGHSSNQPQHF. The CDR3 DNA reads as TGTGCCAGCAGCTTAGGGCACAGTAGCAATCAGCCCCAGCATTTT.

The chain couples TRBV10-3 to TRBJ1-1, with TRBD1 matching 7 bases. The CDR3 spans 14 residues. V trimming: 3 bases; J trimming: 3 bases; junction bases outside the gene matches: 4. Germline CDR1 is ENHRY and CDR2 is SYGVKD. CDR3 nucleotides: TGTGCCATCAGTGAACAGGGGAGTTACACTGAAGCTTTCTTT. This codes for CAISEQGSYTEAFF.

The chain recombines TRBV11-2 with TRBJ1-1; 8 nucleotides align to TRBD1. The CDR3 is made up of 17 amino acids. Unmatched junction bases numbered 13, after V lost 7 bases and J lost 0 bases. The V gene's germline CDR1 is SGHAT and CDR2 FQNNGV. The CDR3 region is CASNFPPGQGLNTEAFF. CDR3 bases: TGTGCCAGCAACTTTCCTCCTGGACAGGGTTTGAACACTGAAGCTTTCTTT.

V and J are TRBV7-6 and TRBJ2-2; a weak D match, TRBD1 (6 bases). CDR1 and CDR2 from the germline V gene are SGHVS and FNYEAQ. This CDR3 has 15 residues. CDR3: CAEERDRRNTGELFF. In DNA form, the CDR3 reads TGTGCTGAGGAAAGAGACAGGAGGAACACCGGGGAGCTGTTTTTT.

The count of this clone is one. The chain combines TRBV7-8 with TRBJ1-1, with 8 positions matching TRBD1. Per the germline V gene, CDR1 is SGHVS and CDR2 is FQNEAQ. V shed 5 bases and J 4 bases; nucleotides not matched to a gene: 9. CDR3 length equals 15 residues. The CDR3 here is CASSGRQGLSTEAFF. The CDR3 region has the DNA TGTGCCAGCAGCGGGAGACAGGGGCTGAGCACTGAAGCTTTCTTT.

This chain uses TRBV6-5 with TRBJ1-5; 7 bases agree with TRBD1. V lost 9 bases to trimming and J lost 5 bases; unmatched junction nucleotides: 7. Germline CDR1 is MNHEY and CDR2 is SVGAGI. CDR3 length: 13 residues. The DNA of the CDR3 is TGTGCCAGTCGAGGGGGCGCGGATCAGCCCCAGCATTTT. It encodes CASRGGADQPQHF.

This sequence joins TRBV5-8 and TRBJ2-4, with TRBD1 as a possible D gene (6 bases). Trimming pared 0 bases from V and 4 bases from J, leaving 14 bases between. In germline, CDR1 is SGHTS, CDR2 YDEGEE. This CDR3 is 16 amino acids long. The CDR3 nucleotides read TGTGCCAGCAGCTTGGTGGCCGGGACAAGGAAAAACATTCAGTACTTC. Protein sequence: CASSLVAGTRKNIQYF.

The rearrangement uses TRBV27 and TRBJ2-6, with D hard to call. The CDR3 spans 14 residues. V shed 6 bases and J shed 0 bases, with 6 bases lying between them. CDR1 MNHEY and CDR2 SMNVEV come from the germline V gene (reference sequence). The CDR3 nucleotides read TGTGCCAGCAGCGGTTTCTCTGGGGCCAACGTCCTGACTTTC. Its protein is CASSGFSGANVLTF.

This clone came up a few times. DNA of the CDR3: TGTGCCAGCAGCTTATTGGCAGGGGCCGACACCGGGGAGCTGTTTTTT. Residues: CASSLLAGADTGELFF. This chain connects TRBV7-3 to TRBJ2-2, with a possible D match to TRBD1 (6 bases). The CDR3 consists of 16 residues. Germline CDR1 is SGHTA and CDR2 is FQGTGA. Trimming took off 2 bases at V and 3 bases at J, with 13 bases between the two ends.

This rearrangement joins TRBV2 to TRBJ2-2; the D gene is possibly TRBD1 (5 bases). The CDR3 runs 15 residues. V was cut by 6 bases and J by 0 bases, with 11 bases left in between. Per germline, CDR1 SNHLY and CDR2 FYNNEI. DNA of the CDR3: TGTGCCAGCAGCCGCAGGGATTCGAACACCGGGGAGCTGTTTTTT. Translating it yields CASSRRDSNTGELFF.

The chain recombines TRBV24-1 with TRBJ1-2; TRBD1 matches at 7 bases. V gave up 2 bases and J gave up 4 bases; unmatched junction bases: 6. The germline gives CDR1 KGHDR, CDR2 SFDVKD. The CDR3 contains 15 residues. The CDR3 sequence is CATSDSTGSGYGYTF. CDR3 nucleotides: TGTGCCACCAGTGATTCGACAGGGTCTGGCTATGGCTACACCTTC.

The V call is TRBV20-1, the J call TRBJ2-5; tentative D call: TRBD1 (6 bases). Per the germline V gene, CDR1 is DFQATT and CDR2 is SNEGSKA (reference sequence). This CDR3 region has 11 residues. The V end was cut by 7 bases, the J end by 0 bases, with 6 bases between. The CDR3 region is CSGQDQETQYF. The CDR3 DNA follows: TGCAGTGGACAGGACCAAGAGACCCAGTACTTC.

The CDR3 region is CASSLDGTAVRNTEAFF. CDR3 nucleotides: TGTGCCAGCAGCTTGGATGGGACAGCCGTTAGGAACACTGAAGCTTTCTTT. The J gene is TRBJ1-1, the V gene TRBV5-4; 7 nucleotides agree with TRBD1. The CDR3 length is 17 residues. Trimming at V came to 0 bases and at J to 1 base, leaving 9 bases not matched to a gene. Per germline, CDR1 SGHNT and CDR2 YYREEE (reference sequence).

The chain has TRBV4-1 and TRBJ2-4; D is possibly TRBD1 (6 bases). This CDR3 is 13 amino acids long. Germline V lookup: CDR1 MGHRA, CDR2 YSYEKL. Trimming took off 1 base at V and 5 bases at J, with 6 bases between the two ends. The DNA of the CDR3 is TGCGCCAGCAGCCAAGGGACAGAAAACATTCAGTACTTC. Its translation: CASSQGTENIQYF.